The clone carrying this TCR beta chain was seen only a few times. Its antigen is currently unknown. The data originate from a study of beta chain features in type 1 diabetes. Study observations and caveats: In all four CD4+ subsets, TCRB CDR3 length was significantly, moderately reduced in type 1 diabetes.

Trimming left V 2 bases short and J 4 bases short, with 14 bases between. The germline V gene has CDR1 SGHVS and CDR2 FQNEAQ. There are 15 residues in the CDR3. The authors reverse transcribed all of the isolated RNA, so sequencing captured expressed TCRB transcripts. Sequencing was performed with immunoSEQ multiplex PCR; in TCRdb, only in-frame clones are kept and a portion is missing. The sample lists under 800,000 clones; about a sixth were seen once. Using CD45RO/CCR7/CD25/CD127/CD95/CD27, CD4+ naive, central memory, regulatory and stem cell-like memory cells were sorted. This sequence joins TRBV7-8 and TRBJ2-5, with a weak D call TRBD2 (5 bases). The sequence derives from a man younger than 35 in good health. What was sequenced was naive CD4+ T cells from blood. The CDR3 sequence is CASSLSRAGSETQYF. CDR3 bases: TGTGCCAGCAGCTTATCTCGGGCGGGTTCAGAGACCCAGTACTTC.